These T cell receptor beta chains were read from a single sample in a study of CD8 T cells in Susac syndrome. One entry per CDR3 protein, called by TCRdb with MiXCR from the immunoSEQ multiplex PCR reads. The sample records roughly 140,000 distinct CDR3 sequences, just under 95% being singletons. The sample comprised CD8+ T cells from PBMCs. The receptors were sampled from a human donor with multiple sclerosis. The CDR3 runs from the conserved cysteine through the conserved F or W. A D gene is named only where the DNA matches it firmly. Size is omitted from some rows. Given values are once, few, many or a class for expanded clones.

TRBJ2-2,.,TRBV7-9,.,TGTGCCAGCAGCTTAGGGACTCTGAACACCGGGGAGCTGTTTTTT,CASSLGTLNTGELFF
TRBJ1-1,.,TRBV27,.,TGTGCCAGCAGTTTAGGCGATTTGAACACTGAAGCTTTCTTT,CASSLGDLNTEAFF
TRBJ2-5,.,TRBV4-3,TRBD2,TGCGCCAGCAGCCAAGATTGGTCTAGCGGGGAGACCCAGTACTTC,CASSQDWSSGETQYF
TRBJ1-4,.,TRBV27,.,TGTGCCAGCAGTTTAAGCTCGGTTGAAAAACTGTTTTTT,CASSLSSVEKLFF
TRBJ2-1,.,TRBV12-3/TRBV12-4,TRBD2,TGTGCCAGCAGTTCGAGTAGCGGGGGCTCCTACAATGAGCAGTTCTTC,CASSSSSGGSYNEQFF
TRBJ2-7,.,TRBV13,.,TGTGCCAGCAGCTCTGGAAGTAGCCGCGAGCAGTACTTC,CASSSGSSREQYF
TRBJ2-3,.,TRBV5-1,TRBD1,TGCGCCAGCAGCTTGGATGGACAGGTTCGGGATACGCAGTATTTT,CASSLDGQVRDTQYF
TRBJ2-5,.,TRBV20-1,.,TGCAGTGCTTGGGACGAACAAGAGACCCAGTACTTC,CSAWDEQETQYF
TRBJ1-1,.,TRBV20-1,.,TGCAGTGCTACACTTCTTGAGGGAGGCACTGAAGCTTTCTTT,CSATLLEGGTEAFF
TRBJ2-3,.,TRBV9,.,TGTGCCAGCAGCGCGGGGGACAGCTCTAGCACAGATACGCAGTATTTT,CASSAGDSSSTDTQYF
TRBJ2-7,.,TRBV20-1,.,TGCAGTGCTTTCAGGGTAAACCCTTACGAGCAGTACTTC,CSAFRVNPYEQYF
TRBJ1-2,.,TRBV5-6,.,TGTGCCAGCAGCTTGAAGCTTAATTATGGCTACACCTTC,CASSLKLNYGYTF
TRBJ1-2,.,TRBV29-1,.,TGCAGCGTTGAAGCCGGGACTTATGGCTACACCTTC,CSVEAGTYGYTF
TRBJ2-3,.,TRBV15,.,TGTGCCACCAGCAGGTTCAGCTCCCGGGGCACAGATACGCAGTATTTT,CATSRFSSRGTDTQYF
TRBJ1-2,once,TRBV7-9,TRBD1,TGTGCCAGCAGCTTAGGGACAGGAGCTAACTATGGCTACACCTTC,CASSLGTGANYGYTF
TRBJ2-7,.,TRBV20-1,.,TGCAGTGCTACCCTCGGGCAGGACCCCTACGAGCAGTACTTC,CSATLGQDPYEQYF
TRBJ1-6,.,TRBV28,.,TGTGCCAGCAGTTTATGGGGTCGGGGGACGGAAAATTCACCCCTCCACTTT,CASSLWGRGTENSPLHF